The clone carrying this T cell receptor beta chain has only a few counts. The sample comes from a study of blood T cells in healthy people across ages. It was with a sample-barcoded 5' primer and a J-beta primer mix that a second PCR of about 6 to 11 cycles was run. A single record per CDR3 protein comes from TCRdb applying MiXCR to the 5' RACE reads. The sample yields approximately 2,000,000 distinct CDR3 sequences, about two fifths seen once. The length of the CDR3 is 14 residues. The germline V gene has CDR1 SQVTM and CDR2 ANQGSEA. Sequenced sample: blood. The sequence was obtained from a human donor in good health. The rearrangement links TRBV29-1 to TRBJ2-5; weak D call: TRBD1 (6 bases). The J call could be wrong; TRBJ2-7 is a better fit for the DNA end. The CDR3 DNA sequence: TGCAGCGCCTACAGGGCTGACGGGGCTGGCGAGCAGTACTTC. This translates into CSAYRADGAGEQYF.